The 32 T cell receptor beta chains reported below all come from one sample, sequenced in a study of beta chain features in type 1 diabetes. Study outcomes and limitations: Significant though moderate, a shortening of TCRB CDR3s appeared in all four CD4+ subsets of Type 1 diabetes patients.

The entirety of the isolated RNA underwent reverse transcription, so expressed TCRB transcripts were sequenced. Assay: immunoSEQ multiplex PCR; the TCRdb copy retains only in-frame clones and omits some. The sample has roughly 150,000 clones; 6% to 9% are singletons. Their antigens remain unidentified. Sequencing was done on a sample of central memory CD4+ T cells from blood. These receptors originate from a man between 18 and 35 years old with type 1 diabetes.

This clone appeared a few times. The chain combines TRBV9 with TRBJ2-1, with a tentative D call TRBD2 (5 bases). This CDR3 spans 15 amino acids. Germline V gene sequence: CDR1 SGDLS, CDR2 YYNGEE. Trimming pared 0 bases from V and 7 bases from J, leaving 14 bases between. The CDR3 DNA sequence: TGTGCCAGCAGCGTAGAGCTAGCATCAAGGAATGAGCAGTTCTTC. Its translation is CASSVELASRNEQFF.

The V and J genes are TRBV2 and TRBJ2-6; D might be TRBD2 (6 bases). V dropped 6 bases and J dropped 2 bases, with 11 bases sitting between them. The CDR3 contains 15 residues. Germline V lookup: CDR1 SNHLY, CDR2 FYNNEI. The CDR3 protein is CASSWRRAGANVLTF. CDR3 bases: TGTGCCAGCAGCTGGCGGAGGGCTGGGGCCAACGTCCTGACTTTC.

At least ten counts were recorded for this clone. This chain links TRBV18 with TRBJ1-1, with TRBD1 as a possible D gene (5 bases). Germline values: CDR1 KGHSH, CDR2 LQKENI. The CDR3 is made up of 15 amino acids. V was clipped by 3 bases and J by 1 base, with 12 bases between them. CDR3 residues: CASSPYQGSNTEAFF. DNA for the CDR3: TGTGCCAGCTCACCGTACCAGGGCTCGAACACTGAAGCTTTCTTT.

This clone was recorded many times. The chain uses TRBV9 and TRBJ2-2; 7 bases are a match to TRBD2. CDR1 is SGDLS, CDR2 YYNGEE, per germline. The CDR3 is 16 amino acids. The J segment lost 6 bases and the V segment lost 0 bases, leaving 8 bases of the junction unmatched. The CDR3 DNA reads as TGTGCCAGCAGCGTAGGCGGTGGGGGAGGGTCCGGGGAGCTGTTTTTT. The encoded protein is CASSVGGGGGSGELFF.

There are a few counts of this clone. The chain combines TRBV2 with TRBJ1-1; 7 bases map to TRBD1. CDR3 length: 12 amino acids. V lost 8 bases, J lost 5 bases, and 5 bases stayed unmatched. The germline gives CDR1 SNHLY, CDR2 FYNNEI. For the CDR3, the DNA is TGTGCCAGCGGGGACAGTCTTACTGAAGCTTTCTTT. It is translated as CASGDSLTEAFF.

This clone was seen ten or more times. CDR3 protein: CAWTGTGANVLTF. The CDR3 DNA follows: TGTGCCTGGACCGGGACTGGGGCCAACGTCCTGACTTTC. The chain employs TRBV30 and TRBJ2-6; the D gene is possibly TRBD2 (5 bases). The CDR3 loop spans 13 amino acids. V lost 4 bases and J 2 bases, leaving 6 bases between the germline ends. CDR1 is GTSNPN, CDR2 SVGIG, per germline (reference sequence).

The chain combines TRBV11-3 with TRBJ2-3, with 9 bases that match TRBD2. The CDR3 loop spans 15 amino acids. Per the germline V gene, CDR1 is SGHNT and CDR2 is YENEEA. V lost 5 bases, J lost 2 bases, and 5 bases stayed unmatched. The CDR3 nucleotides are TGTGCCAGCAGCCGAAGCGGGGGGAACACAGATACGCAGTATTTT. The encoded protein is CASSRSGGNTDTQYF.

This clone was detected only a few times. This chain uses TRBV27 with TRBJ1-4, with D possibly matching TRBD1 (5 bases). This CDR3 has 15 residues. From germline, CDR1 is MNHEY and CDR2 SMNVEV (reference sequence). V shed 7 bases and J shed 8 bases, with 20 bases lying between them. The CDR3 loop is CASTPKGRVEEKLFF. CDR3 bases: TGTGCCAGCACCCCCAAGGGCAGGGTCGAGGAAAAACTGTTTTTT.

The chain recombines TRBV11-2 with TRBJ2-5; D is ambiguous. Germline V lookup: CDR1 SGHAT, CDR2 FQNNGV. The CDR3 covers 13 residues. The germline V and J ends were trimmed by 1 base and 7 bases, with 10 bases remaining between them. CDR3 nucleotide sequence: TGTGCCAGCAGCTTAGTTTCCACGGGGACCCAGTACTTC. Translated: CASSLVSTGTQYF.

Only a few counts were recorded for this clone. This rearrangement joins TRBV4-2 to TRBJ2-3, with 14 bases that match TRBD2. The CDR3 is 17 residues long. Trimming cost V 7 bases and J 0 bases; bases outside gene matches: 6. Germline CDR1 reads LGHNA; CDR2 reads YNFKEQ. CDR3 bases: TGTGCCAGCAAGGGACTAGCGGGGGATTCTAGCACAGATACGCAGTATTTT. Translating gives CASKGLAGDSSTDTQYF.

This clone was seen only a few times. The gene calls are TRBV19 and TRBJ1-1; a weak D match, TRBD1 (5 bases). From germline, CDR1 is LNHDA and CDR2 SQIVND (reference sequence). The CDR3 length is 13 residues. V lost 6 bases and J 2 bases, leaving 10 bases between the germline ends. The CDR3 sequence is CASSIRVNTEAFF. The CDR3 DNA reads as TGTGCCAGTAGCATCAGGGTTAACACTGAAGCTTTCTTT. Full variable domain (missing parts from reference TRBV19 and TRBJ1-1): DGGITQSPKYLFRKEGQNVTLSCEQNLNHDAMYWYRQDPGQGLRLIYYSQIVNDFQKGDIAEGYSVSREKKESFPLTVTSAQKNPTAFYLCASSIRVNTEAFFGQGTRLTVV.

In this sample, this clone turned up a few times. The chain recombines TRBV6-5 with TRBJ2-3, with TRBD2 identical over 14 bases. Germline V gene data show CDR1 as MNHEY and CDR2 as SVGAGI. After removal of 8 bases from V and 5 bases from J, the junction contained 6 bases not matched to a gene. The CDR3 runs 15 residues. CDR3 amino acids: CASLRTSGGIDTQYF. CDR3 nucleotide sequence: TGTGCCAGCCTTCGGACTAGCGGGGGGATAGATACGCAGTATTTT.

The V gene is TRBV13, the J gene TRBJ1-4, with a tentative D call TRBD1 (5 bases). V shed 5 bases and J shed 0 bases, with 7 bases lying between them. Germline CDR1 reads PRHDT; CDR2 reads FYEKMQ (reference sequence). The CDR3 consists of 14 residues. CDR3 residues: CASSPRATNEKLFF. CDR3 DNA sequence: TGTGCCAGCAGCCCCAGGGCAACTAATGAAAAACTGTTTTTT.

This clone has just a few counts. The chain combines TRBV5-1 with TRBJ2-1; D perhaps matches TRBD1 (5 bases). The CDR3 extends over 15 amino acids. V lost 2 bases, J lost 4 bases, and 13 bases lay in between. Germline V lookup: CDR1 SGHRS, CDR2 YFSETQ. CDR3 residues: CASSFSTETYNEQFF. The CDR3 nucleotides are TGCGCCAGCAGCTTCTCGACAGAGACATACAATGAGCAGTTCTTC.

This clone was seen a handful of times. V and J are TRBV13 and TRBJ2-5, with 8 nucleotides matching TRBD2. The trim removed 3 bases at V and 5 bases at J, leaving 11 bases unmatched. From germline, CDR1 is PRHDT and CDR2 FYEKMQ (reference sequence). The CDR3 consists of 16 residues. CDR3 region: CASSFGPAGVRETQYF. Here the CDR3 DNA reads TGTGCCAGCAGCTTCGGTCCAGCGGGGGTGCGTGAGACCCAGTACTTC.

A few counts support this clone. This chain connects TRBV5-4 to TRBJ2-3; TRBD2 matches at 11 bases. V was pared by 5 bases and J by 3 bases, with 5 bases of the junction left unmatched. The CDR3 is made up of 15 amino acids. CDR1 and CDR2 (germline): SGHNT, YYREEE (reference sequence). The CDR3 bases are TGTGCCAGCAGGGAGGGACTAGCGGTTACAGATACGCAGTATTTT. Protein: CASREGLAVTDTQYF.

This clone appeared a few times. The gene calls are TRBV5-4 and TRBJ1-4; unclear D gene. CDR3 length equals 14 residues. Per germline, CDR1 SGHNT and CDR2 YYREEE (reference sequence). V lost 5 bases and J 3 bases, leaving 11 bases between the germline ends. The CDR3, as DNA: TGTGCCAGCAGTCCCGAGCCGTCTAATGAAAAACTGTTTTTT. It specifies CASSPEPSNEKLFF. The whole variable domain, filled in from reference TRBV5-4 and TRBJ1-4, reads ETGVTQSPTHLIKTRGQQVTLRCSSQSGHNTVSWYQQALGQGPQFIFQYYREEENGRGNFPPRFSGLQFPNYSSELNVNALELDDSALYLCASSPEPSNEKLFFGSGTQLSVL.

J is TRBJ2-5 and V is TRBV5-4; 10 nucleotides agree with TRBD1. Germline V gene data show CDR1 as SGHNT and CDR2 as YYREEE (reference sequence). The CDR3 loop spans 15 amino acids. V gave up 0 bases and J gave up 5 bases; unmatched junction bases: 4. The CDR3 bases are TGTGCCAGCAGCTTGGGACAGGGGGCCCAGGAGACCCAGTACTTC. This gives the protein CASSLGQGAQETQYF. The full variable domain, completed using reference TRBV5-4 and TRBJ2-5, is ETGVTQSPTHLIKTRGQQVTLRCSSQSGHNTVSWYQQALGQGPQFIFQYYREEENGRGNFPPRFSGLQFPNYSSELNVNALELDDSALYLCASSLGQGAQETQYFGPGTRLLVL.

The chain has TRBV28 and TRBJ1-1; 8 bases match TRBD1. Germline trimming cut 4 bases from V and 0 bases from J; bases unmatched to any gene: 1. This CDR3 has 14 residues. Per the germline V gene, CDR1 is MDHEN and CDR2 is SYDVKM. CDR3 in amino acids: CASSSGGLNTEAFF. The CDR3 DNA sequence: TGTGCCAGCAGTTCAGGGGGCCTGAACACTGAAGCTTTCTTT.

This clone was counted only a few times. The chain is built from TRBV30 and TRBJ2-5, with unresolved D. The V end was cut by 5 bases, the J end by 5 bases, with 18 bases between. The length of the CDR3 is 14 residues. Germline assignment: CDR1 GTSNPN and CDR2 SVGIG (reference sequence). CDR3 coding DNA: TGTGCCTGGGCGGATACCGACTCCCCGGAGACCCAGTACTTC. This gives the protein CAWADTDSPETQYF.

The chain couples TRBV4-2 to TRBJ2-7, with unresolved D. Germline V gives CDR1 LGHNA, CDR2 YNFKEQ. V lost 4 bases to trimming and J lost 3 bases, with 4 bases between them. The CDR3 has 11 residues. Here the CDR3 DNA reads TGTGCCAGCAGCCTCGGCTACGAGCAGTACTTC. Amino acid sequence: CASSLGYEQYF.

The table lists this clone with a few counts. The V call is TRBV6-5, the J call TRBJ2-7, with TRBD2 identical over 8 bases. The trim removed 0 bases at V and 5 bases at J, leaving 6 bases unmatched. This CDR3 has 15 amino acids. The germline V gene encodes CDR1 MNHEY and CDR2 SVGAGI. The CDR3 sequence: CASSYSFFGGDEQYF. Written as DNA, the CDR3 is TGTGCCAGCAGTTACTCGTTCTTCGGGGGGGACGAGCAGTACTTC.

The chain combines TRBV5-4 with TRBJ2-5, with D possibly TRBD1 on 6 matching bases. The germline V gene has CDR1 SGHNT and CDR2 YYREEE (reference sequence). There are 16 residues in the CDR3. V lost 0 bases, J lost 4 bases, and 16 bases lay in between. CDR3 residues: CASSLAAGRGIETQYF. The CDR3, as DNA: TGTGCCAGCAGCTTGGCCGCCGGCAGGGGAATAGAGACCCAGTACTTC.

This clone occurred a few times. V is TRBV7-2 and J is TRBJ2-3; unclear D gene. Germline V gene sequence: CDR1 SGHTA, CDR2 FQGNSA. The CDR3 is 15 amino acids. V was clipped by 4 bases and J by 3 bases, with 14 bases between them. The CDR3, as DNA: TGTGCCAGCAGCTCCGAGTACCTTTCTACAGATACGCAGTATTTT. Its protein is CASSSEYLSTDTQYF.

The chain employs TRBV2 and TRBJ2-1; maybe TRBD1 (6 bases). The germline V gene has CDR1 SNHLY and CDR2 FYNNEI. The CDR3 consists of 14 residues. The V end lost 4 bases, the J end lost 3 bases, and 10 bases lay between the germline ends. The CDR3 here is CASSGTESYNEQFF. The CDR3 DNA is TGTGCCAGCAGTGGGACAGAGAGCTACAATGAGCAGTTCTTC.

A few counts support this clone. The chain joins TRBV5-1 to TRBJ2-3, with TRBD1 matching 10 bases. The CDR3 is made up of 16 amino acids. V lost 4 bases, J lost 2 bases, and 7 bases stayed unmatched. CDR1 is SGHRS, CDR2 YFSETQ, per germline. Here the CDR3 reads CASSKSGTGATDTQYF. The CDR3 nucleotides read TGCGCCAGCAGCAAATCCGGGACAGGGGCCACAGATACGCAGTATTTT.

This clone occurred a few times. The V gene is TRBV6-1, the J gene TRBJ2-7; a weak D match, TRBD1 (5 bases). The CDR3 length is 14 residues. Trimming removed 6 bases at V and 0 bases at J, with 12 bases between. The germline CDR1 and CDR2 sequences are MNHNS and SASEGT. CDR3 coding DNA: TGTGCCAGCAGCGCTGACAGATTCTCCTACGAGCAGTACTTC. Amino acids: CASSADRFSYEQYF.

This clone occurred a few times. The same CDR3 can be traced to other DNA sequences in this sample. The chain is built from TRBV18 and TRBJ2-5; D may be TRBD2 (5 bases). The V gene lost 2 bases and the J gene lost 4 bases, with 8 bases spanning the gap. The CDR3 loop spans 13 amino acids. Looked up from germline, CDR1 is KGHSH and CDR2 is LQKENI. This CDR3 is CASSPVAGETQYF. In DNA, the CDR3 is TGTGCCAGCTCACCAGTGGCGGGAGAGACCCAGTACTTC.

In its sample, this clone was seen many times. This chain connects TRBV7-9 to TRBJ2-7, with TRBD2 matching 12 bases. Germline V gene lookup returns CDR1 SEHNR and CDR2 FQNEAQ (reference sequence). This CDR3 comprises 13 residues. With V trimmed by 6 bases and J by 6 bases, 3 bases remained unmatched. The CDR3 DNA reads TGTGCCAGCAGGCTAGCGGGAGGGGCCGAGCAGTACTTC. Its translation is CASRLAGGAEQYF.

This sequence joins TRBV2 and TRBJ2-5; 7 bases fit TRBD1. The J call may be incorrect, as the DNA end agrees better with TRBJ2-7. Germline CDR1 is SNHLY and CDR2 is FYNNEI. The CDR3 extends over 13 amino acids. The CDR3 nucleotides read TGTGCCAGCAGTGGACAGGGAACCTACGAGCAGTACTTC. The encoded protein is CASSGQGTYEQYF.

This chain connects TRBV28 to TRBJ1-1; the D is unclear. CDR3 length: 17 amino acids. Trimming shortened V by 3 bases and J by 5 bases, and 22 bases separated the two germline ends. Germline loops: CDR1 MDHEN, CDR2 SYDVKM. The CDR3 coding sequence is TGTGCCAGCAGTTTTCCGGGGATCGATGTTGGAGTTACTGAAGCTTTCTTT. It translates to CASSFPGIDVGVTEAFF. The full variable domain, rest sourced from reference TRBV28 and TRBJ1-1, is DVKVTQSSRYLVKRTGEKVFLECVQDMDHENMFWYRQDPGLGLRLIYFSYDVKMKEKGDIPEGYSVSREKKERFSLILESASTNQTSMYLCASSFPGIDVGVTEAFFGQGTRLTVV.

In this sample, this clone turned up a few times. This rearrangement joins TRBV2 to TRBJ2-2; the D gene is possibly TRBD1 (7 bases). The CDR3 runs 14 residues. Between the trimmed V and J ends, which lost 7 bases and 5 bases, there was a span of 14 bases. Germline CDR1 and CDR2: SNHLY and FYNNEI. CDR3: CASIQTGRTGELFF. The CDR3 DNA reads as TGTGCCAGCATCCAGACAGGGAGGACCGGGGAGCTGTTTTTT.